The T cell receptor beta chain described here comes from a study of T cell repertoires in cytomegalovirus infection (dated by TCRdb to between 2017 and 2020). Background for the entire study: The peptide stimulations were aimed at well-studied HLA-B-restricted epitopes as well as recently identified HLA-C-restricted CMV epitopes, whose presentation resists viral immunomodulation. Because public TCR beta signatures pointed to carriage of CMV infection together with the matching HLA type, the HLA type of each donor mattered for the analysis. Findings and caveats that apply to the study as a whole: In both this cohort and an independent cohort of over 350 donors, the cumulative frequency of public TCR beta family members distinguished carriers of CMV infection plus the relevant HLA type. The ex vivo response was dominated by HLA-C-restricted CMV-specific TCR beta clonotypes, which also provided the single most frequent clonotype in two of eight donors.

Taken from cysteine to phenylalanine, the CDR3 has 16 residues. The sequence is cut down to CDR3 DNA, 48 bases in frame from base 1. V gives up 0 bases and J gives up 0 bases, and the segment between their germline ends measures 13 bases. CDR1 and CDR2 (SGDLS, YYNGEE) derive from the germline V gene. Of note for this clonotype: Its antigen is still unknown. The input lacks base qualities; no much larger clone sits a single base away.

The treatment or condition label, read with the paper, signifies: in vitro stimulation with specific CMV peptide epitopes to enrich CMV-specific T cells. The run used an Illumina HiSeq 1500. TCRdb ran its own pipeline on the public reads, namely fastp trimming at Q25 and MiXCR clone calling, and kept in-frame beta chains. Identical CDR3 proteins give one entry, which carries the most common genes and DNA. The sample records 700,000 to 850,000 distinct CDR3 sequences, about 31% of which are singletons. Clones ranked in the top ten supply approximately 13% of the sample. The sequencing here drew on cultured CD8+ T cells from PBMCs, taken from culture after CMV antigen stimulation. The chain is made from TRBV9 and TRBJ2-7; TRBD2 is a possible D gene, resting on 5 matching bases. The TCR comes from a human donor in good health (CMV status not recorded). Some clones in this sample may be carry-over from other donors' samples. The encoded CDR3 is CASSVGAAGGSYEQYF. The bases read TGTGCCAGCAGCGTAGGAGCTGCGGGTGGCTCCTACGAGCAGTACTTC.